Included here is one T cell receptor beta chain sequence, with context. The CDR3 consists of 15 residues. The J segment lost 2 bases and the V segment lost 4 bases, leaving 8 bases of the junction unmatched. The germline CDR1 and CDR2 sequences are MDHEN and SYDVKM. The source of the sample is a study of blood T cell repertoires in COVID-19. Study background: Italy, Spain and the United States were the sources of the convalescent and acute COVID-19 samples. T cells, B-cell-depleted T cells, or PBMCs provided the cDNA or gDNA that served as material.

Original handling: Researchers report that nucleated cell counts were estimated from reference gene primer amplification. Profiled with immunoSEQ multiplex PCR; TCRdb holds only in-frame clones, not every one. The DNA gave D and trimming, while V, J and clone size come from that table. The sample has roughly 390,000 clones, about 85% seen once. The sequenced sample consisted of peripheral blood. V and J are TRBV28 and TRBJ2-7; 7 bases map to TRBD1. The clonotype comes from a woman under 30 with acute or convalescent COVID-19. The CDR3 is CASSYPDRVPYEQYF. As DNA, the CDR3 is TGTGCCAGCAGTTACCCCGACAGGGTTCCCTACGAGCAGTACTTC.